The present T cell receptor (beta chain) was sequenced within a study of Ad26.COV2.S vaccination and SARS-CoV-2 variants. Sequenced by immunoSEQ multiplex PCR; TCRdb stores in-frame clones only, minus some. The sample yields approximately 360,000 clones, roughly four fifths seen once. Germline loops: CDR1 SGHRS, CDR2 YFSETQ. The CDR3 spans 16 residues. V lost 0 bases and J 6 bases, leaving 18 bases between the germline ends. Stated treatment: roughly 19 received Ad26.COV2.S at low or high dose, single or two shots; several received placebo; per-sample allocation not given. Sampling took place 63 days after the first vaccine or placebo injection.

The TCR was taken from a person between 18 and 60 years old who received the Ad26.COV2.S COVID-19 vaccine or a placebo. The V and J genes are TRBV5-1 and TRBJ2-5; possibly TRBD2 for D (5 bases). Sequences were derived from peripheral blood, sampled in a trial of Ad26.COV2.S vaccine versus placebo. The CDR3 region has the DNA TGCGCCAGCAGCTTGGCCAAACGGGGTTGGCGAAAGACCCAGTACTTC. As protein: CASSLAKRGWRKTQYF.